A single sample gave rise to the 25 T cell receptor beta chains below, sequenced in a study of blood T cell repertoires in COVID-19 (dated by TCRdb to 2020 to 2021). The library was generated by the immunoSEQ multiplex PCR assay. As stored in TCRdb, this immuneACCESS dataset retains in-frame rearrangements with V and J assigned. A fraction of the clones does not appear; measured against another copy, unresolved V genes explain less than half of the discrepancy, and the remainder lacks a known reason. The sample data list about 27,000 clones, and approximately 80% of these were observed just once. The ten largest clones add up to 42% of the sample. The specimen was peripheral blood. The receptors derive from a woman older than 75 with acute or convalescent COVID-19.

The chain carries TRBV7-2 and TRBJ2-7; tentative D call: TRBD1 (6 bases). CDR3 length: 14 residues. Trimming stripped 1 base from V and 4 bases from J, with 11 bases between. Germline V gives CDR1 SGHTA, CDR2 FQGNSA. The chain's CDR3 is CASSLGTAVYEQYF. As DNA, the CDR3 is TGTGCCAGCAGCTTAGGGACAGCAGTATACGAGCAGTACTTC.

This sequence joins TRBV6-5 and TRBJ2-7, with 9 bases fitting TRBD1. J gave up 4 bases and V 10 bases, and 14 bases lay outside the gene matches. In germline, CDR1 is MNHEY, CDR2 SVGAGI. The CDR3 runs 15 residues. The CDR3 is CATRRAGQGSYEQYF. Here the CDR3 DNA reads TGTGCCACACGGCGGGCAGGACAGGGGTCTTACGAGCAGTACTTC.

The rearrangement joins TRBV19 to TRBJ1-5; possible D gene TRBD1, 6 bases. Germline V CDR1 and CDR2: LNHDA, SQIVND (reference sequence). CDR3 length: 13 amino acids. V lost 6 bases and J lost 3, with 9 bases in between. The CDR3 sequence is CASSGQPNQPQHF. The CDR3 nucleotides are TGTGCCAGTAGCGGACAGCCCAATCAGCCCCAGCATTTT. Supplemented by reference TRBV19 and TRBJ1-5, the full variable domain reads DGGITQSPKYLFRKEGQNVTLSCEQNLNHDAMYWYRQDPGQGLRLIYYSQIVNDFQKGDIAEGYSVSREKKESFPLTVTSAQKNPTAFYLCASSGQPNQPQHFGDGTRLSIL.

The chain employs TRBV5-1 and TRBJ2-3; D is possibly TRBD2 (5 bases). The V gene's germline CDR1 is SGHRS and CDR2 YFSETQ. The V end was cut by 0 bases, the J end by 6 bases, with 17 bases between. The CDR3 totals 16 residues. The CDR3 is CASSLGTARAADTQYF. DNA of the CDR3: TGCGCCAGCAGCTTGGGCACAGCGAGGGCCGCGGATACGCAGTATTTT.

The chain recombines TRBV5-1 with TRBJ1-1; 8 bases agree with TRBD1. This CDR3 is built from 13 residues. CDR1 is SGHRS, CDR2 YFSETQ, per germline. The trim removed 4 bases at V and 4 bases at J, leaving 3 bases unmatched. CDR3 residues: CASSEQGGTEAFF. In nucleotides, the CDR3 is TGCGCCAGCAGCGAACAGGGGGGCACTGAAGCTTTCTTT.

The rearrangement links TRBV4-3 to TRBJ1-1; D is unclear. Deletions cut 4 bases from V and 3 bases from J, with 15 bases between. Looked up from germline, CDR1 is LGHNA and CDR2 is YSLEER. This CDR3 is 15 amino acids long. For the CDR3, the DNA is TGCGCCAGCAGCCGCAATCTGGGCGGGGACACTGAAGCTTTCTTT. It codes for CASSRNLGGDTEAFF.

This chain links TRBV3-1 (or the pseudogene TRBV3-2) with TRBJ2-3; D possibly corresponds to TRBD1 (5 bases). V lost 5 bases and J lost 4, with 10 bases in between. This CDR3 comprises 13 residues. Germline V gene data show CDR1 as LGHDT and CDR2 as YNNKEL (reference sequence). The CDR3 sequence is CASSFSGSDTQYF. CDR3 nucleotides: TGTGCCAGCAGCTTTTCAGGGTCAGATACGCAGTATTTT.

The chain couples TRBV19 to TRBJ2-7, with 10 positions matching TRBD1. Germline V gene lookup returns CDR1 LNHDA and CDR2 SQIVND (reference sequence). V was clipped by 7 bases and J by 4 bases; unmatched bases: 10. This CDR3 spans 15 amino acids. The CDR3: CASKGAGQGLYEQYF. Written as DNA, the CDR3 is TGTGCCAGTAAGGGTGCGGGACAGGGGCTATACGAGCAGTACTTC.

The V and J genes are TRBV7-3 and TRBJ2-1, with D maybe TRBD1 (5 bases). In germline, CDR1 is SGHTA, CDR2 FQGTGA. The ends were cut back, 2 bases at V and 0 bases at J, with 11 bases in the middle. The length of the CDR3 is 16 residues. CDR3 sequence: CASSLRQGSSYNEQFF. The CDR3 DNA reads TGTGCCAGCAGCTTACGCCAGGGTAGCTCCTACAATGAGCAGTTCTTC.

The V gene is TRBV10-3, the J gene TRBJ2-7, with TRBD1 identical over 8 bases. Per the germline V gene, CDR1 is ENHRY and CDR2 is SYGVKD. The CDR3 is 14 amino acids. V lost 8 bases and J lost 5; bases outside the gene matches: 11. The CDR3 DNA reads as TGTGCCATCGGTAGAGGCAGGGGGCCCGACGAGCAGTACTTC. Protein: CAIGRGRGPDEQYF.

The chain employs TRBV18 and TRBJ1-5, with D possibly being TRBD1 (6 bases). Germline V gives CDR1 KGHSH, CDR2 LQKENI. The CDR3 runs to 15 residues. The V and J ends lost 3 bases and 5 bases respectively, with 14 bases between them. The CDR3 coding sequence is TGTGCCAGCTCACCGGAAGGGGGGGAATATCAGCCCCAGCATTTT. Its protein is CASSPEGGEYQPQHF. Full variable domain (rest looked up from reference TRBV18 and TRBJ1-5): NAGVMQNPRHLVRRRGQEARLRCSPMKGHSHVYWYRQLPEEGLKFMVYLQKENIIDESGMPKERFSAEFPKEGPSILRIQQVVRGDSAAYFCASSPEGGEYQPQHFGDGTRLSIL.

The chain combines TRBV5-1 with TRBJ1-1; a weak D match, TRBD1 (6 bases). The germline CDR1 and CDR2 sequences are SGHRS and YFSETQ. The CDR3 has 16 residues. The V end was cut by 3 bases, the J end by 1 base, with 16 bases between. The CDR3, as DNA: TGCGCCAGCAGCTCCGAGGGGATAGGGGGGAACACTGAAGCTTTCTTT. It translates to CASSSEGIGGNTEAFF.

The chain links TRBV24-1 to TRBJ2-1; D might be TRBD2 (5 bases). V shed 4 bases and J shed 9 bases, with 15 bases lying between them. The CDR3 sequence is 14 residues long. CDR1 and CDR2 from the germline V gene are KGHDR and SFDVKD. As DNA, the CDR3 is TGTGCCACCAGTGAATCGACCACCCGGGGTGAGCAGTTCTTC. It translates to CATSESTTRGEQFF.

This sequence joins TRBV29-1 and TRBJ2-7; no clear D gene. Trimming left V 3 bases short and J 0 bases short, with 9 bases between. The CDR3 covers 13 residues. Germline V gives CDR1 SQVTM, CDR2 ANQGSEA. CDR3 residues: CSVDRGNSYEQYF. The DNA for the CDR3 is TGCAGCGTTGATCGAGGAAACTCCTACGAGCAGTACTTC.

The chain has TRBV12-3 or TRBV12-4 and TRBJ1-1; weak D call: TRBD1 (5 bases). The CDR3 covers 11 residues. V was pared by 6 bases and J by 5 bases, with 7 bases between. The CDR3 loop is CASREGTEAFF. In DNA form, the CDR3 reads TGTGCCAGCAGGGAGGGGACTGAAGCTTTCTTT.

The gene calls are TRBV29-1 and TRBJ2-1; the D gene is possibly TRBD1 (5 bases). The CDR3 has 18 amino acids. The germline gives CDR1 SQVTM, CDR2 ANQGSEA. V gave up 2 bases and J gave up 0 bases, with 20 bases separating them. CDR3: CSVEKGPGPGFSYNEQFF. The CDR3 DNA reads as TGCAGCGTTGAAAAGGGGCCGGGCCCGGGCTTCTCCTACAATGAGCAGTTCTTC.

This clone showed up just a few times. The CDR3 loop is CASSLVPGYEQYF. The CDR3 coding sequence is TGTGCCAGCAGCTTAGTGCCGGGGTACGAGCAGTACTTC. This rearrangement joins TRBV7-3 to TRBJ2-7, with a weak D call TRBD2 (5 bases). The CDR3 extends over 13 amino acids. Germline V CDR1 and CDR2: SGHTA, FQGTGA. V was pared by 2 bases and J by 4 bases, with 9 bases between. Drawing the rest from reference TRBV7-3 and TRBJ2-7, the complete variable domain is GAGVSQTPSNKVTEKGKYVELRCDPISGHTALYWYRQSLGQGPEFLIYFQGTGAADDSGLPNDRFFAVRPEGSVSTLKIQRTERGDSAVYLCASSLVPGYEQYFGPGTRLTVT.

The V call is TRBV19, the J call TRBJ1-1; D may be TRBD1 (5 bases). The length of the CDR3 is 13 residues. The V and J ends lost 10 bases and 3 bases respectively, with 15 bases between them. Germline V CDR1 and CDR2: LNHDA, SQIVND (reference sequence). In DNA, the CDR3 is TGTGCCACCACATCAGGGTTGGACACTGAAGCTTTCTTT. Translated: CATTSGLDTEAFF.

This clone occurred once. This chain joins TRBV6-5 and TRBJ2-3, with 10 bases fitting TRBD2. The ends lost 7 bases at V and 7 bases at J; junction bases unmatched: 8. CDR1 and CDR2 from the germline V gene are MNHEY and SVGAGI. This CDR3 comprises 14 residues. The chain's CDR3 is CASIPSGRGYTQYF. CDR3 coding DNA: TGTGCCAGCATCCCTAGCGGGAGAGGTTATACGCAGTATTTT.

CDR3 sequence reads: CASSIGPFTSGEYQETQYF. The CDR3 DNA reads TGTGCCAGCAGCATAGGCCCCTTTACTAGCGGGGAGTACCAAGAGACCCAGTACTTC. The V gene is TRBV9, the J gene TRBJ2-5, with 10 bases fitting TRBD2. CDR1 and CDR2 (germline): SGDLS, YYNGEE. CDR3 length: 19 residues. The ends lost 4 bases at V and 0 bases at J; junction bases unmatched: 15.

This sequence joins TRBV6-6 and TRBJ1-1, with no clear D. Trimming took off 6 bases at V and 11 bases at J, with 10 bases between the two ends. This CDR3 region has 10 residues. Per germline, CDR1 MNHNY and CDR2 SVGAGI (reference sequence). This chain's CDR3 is CASSFDEAFF. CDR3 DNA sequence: TGTGCCAGCAGCTTTGATGAGGCTTTCTTT.

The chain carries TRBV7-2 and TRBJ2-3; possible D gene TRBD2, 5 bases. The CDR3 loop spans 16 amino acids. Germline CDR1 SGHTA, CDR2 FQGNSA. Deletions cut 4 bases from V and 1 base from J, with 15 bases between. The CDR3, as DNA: TGTGCCAGCAGCTGGACTTTCGGAAGTGGCACAGATACGCAGTATTTT. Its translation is CASSWTFGSGTDTQYF. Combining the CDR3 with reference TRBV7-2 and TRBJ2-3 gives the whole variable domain GAGVSQSPSNKVTEKGKDVELRCDPISGHTALYWYRQSLGQGLEFLIYFQGNSAPDKSGLPSDRFSAERTGGSVSTLTIQRTQQEDSAVYLCASSWTFGSGTDTQYFGPGTRLTVL.

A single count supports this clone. In DNA, the CDR3 is TGTGCCATCAGTGGGTCACTAGCGGGGGACATTTACAATGAGCAGTTCTTC. It specifies CAISGSLAGDIYNEQFF. This rearrangement joins TRBV10-3 to TRBJ2-1; 11 bases map to TRBD2. This CDR3 has 17 residues. Germline CDR1 ENHRY, CDR2 SYGVKD. V lost 4 bases, J lost 4 bases, and 9 bases stayed unmatched.

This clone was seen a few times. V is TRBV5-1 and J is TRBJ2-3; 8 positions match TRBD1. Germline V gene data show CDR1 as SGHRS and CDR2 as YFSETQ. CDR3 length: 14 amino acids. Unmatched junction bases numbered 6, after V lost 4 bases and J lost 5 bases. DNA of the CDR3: TGCGCCAGCAGCCGGGACAGGCTGGTAGATACGCAGTATTTT. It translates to CASSRDRLVDTQYF.

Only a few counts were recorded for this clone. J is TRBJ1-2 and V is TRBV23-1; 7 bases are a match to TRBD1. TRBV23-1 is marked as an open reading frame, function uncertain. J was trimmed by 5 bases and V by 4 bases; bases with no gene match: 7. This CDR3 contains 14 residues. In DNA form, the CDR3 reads TGCGCCAGCAGTCCAAGGGCAGGGGGTTATGGCTACACCTTC. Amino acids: CASSPRAGGYGYTF.